The T cell receptor beta chain under discussion was sequenced for a study of a mutant IDH1 vaccine in newly diagnosed glioma. Background on the study: Patients under treatment included around 60% males and about 40% females and had a mean age of around 37 years. Patients had received radiotherapy, temozolomide, or both previously, most receiving both.

This table comes from immunoSEQ multiplex PCR, and its TCRdb copy is limited to in-frame clones, with some not included. The sample records about 100,000 clones, around three quarters being singletons. This sample's time point: baseline, week 1 (first vaccination visit). Treatment given: pre-vaccination baseline after standard-of-care therapy. Trimming cost V 0 bases and J 0 bases, with 15 bases left between them. The CDR3 covers 17 residues. Germline CDR1 is SGDLS and CDR2 is YYNGEE. The source is a man between 40 and 49 years old with glioma. Here the sequenced sample was PBMCs, taken from a glioma patient treated with radiotherapy, temozolomide or both. The chain couples TRBV9 to TRBJ1-1; D is undetermined. This CDR3 reads CASSVGGTALLNTEAFF. CDR3 DNA: TGTGCCAGCAGCGTAGGAGGAACGGCCCTCTTGAACACTGAAGCTTTCTTT.